This is a list of T cell receptor beta chains from one sample in a study of shared clonotypes between healthy human individuals. The method was immunoSEQ multiplex PCR; TCRdb's version includes in-frame clones alone and lacks a portion of them. The table shows about 2.4 million clones, with around 90% occurring only once. Sequenced material: naive CD4+ T cells sorted from blood. The receptors here all came from a man aged 18 to 35 in good health. The CDR3 runs from the conserved cysteine through the conserved F or W. Each record gives: D gene, J gene, clone size, V gene, CDR3 protein, CDR3 DNA. The D gene is left open where the match is weak. Size tells how often a clone was seen (once, few, many) or the class of an expanded clone, and some rows leave it out.

d_call: -; j_call: TRBJ1-3; clone_size: -; v_call: TRBV11-2; cdr3_aa: CASSLQISGNTIYF; cdr3_nt: TGTGCCAGCAGCTTGCAGATTTCTGGAAACACCATATATTTT
d_call: -; j_call: TRBJ2-2; clone_size: -; v_call: TRBV4-1; cdr3_aa: CASSQEPGTGRRTGELFF; cdr3_nt: TGCGCCAGCAGCCAAGAACCAGGGACGGGGAGAAGGACCGGGGAGCTGTTTTTT
d_call: -; j_call: TRBJ1-3; clone_size: -; v_call: TRBV18; cdr3_aa: CASSVGSGGSIGNTIYF; cdr3_nt: TGTGCCAGCTCAGTAGGATCCGGGGGCTCTATCGGAAACACCATATATTTT
d_call: -; j_call: TRBJ2-7; clone_size: few; v_call: TRBV10-3; cdr3_aa: CAISEGYEQYF; cdr3_nt: TGTGCCATCAGTGAAGGCTACGAGCAGTACTTC
d_call: TRBD2; j_call: TRBJ2-1; clone_size: -; v_call: TRBV10-3; cdr3_aa: CAISEFLAGAVDEQFF; cdr3_nt: TGTGCCATCAGTGAGTTTCTAGCGGGAGCGGTGGATGAGCAGTTCTTC
d_call: -; j_call: TRBJ1-1; clone_size: -; v_call: TRBV6-6; cdr3_aa: CASSYPHEGMNTEAFF; cdr3_nt: TGTGCCAGCAGTTACCCCCATGAGGGGATGAACACTGAAGCTTTCTTT
d_call: TRBD1; j_call: TRBJ2-7; clone_size: -; v_call: TRBV7-2; cdr3_aa: CASSNRDRASEQYF; cdr3_nt: TGTGCCAGCAGCAACCGGGACAGGGCTTCCGAGCAGTACTTC
d_call: -; j_call: TRBJ2-3; clone_size: -; v_call: TRBV6-5; cdr3_aa: CASRGLAADTQYF; cdr3_nt: TGTGCCAGCAGAGGATTAGCGGCAGATACGCAGTATTTT
d_call: -; j_call: TRBJ1-1; clone_size: -; v_call: TRBV21-1; cdr3_aa: CASSKALVGGSTEAFF; cdr3_nt: TGTGCCAGCAGCAAAGCGCTAGTTGGGGGTAGCACTGAAGCTTTCTTT
d_call: -; j_call: TRBJ2-7; clone_size: -; v_call: TRBV5-1; cdr3_aa: CASSPDRTAGERQQYF; cdr3_nt: TGCGCCAGCAGCCCGGATCGGACAGCTGGGGAAAGACAGCAGTACTTC
d_call: -; j_call: TRBJ2-5; clone_size: -; v_call: TRBV7-9; cdr3_aa: CASSQSWGYQETQYF; cdr3_nt: TGTGCCAGCAGCCAGAGCTGGGGGTACCAAGAGACCCAGTACTTC
d_call: TRBD1; j_call: TRBJ2-3; clone_size: -; v_call: TRBV16; cdr3_aa: CASSRRQGAVTDTQYF; cdr3_nt: TGTGCCAGCAGCCGACGACAGGGGGCGGTAACAGATACGCAGTATTTT
d_call: -; j_call: TRBJ1-1; clone_size: -; v_call: TRBV11-3; cdr3_aa: CASSLVGSAEAFF; cdr3_nt: TGTGCCAGCAGCTTAGTGGGATCCGCTGAAGCTTTCTTT
d_call: -; j_call: TRBJ2-7; clone_size: -; v_call: TRBV27; cdr3_aa: CASSRTDSYEQYF; cdr3_nt: TGTGCCAGCAGTCGGACGGACTCCTACGAGCAGTACTTC
d_call: TRBD1; j_call: TRBJ1-2; clone_size: -; v_call: TRBV27; cdr3_aa: CASSSGQGRYGYTF; cdr3_nt: TGTGCCAGCAGTTCTGGACAGGGTCGCTATGGCTACACCTTC
d_call: -; j_call: TRBJ1-1; clone_size: -; v_call: TRBV5-4; cdr3_aa: CASSLEWGDAFF; cdr3_nt: TGTGCCAGCAGCTTGGAGTGGGGAGATGCTTTCTTT
d_call: TRBD2; j_call: TRBJ2-5; clone_size: -; v_call: TRBV9; cdr3_aa: CASSAGTSGRTQETQYF; cdr3_nt: TGTGCCAGCAGCGCCGGGACTAGCGGGAGGACCCAAGAGACCCAGTACTTC
d_call: -; j_call: TRBJ1-5; clone_size: -; v_call: TRBV2; cdr3_aa: CASSVERDQPQHF; cdr3_nt: TGTGCCAGCAGTGTCGAAAGGGATCAGCCCCAGCATTTT
d_call: TRBD2; j_call: TRBJ2-7; clone_size: -; v_call: TRBV13; cdr3_aa: CASSLGGFRTSGRYEQYF; cdr3_nt: TGTGCCAGCAGCTTGGGTGGTTTTCGGACTAGCGGGAGGTACGAGCAGTACTTC
d_call: -; j_call: TRBJ1-1; clone_size: -; v_call: TRBV19; cdr3_aa: CASSIVELGQLPAFF; cdr3_nt: TGTGCCAGTAGTATAGTCGAGCTCGGGCAGCTCCCAGCTTTCTTT
d_call: -; j_call: TRBJ2-7; clone_size: -; v_call: TRBV7-7; cdr3_aa: CASSPDRGGSYEQYF; cdr3_nt: TGTGCTAGCAGCCCCGACAGGGGAGGGTCCTACGAGCAGTACTTC
d_call: -; j_call: TRBJ1-5; clone_size: -; v_call: TRBV2; cdr3_aa: CASSGVTNQPQHF; cdr3_nt: TGTGCCAGCAGTGGAGTAACAAATCAGCCCCAGCATTTT
d_call: -; j_call: TRBJ2-5; clone_size: -; v_call: TRBV11-2; cdr3_aa: CASSFSGGSQETQYF; cdr3_nt: TGTGCCAGCAGCTTTAGTGGCGGTAGCCAAGAGACCCAGTACTTC
d_call: -; j_call: TRBJ2-7; clone_size: -; v_call: TRBV5-6; cdr3_aa: CASSLGYTGASYEQYF; cdr3_nt: TGTGCCAGCAGCTTGGGGTATACAGGCGCCTCCTACGAGCAGTACTTC
d_call: -; j_call: TRBJ2-5; clone_size: -; v_call: TRBV2; cdr3_aa: CASRETIQETQYF; cdr3_nt: TGTGCCAGCAGGGAGACTATTCAAGAGACCCAGTACTTC
d_call: -; j_call: TRBJ2-4; clone_size: -; v_call: TRBV11-2; cdr3_aa: CASSFDGLAKNIQYF; cdr3_nt: TGTGCCAGCAGCTTTGATGGCCTAGCCAAAAACATTCAGTACTTC
d_call: TRBD1; j_call: TRBJ2-4; clone_size: -; v_call: TRBV18; cdr3_aa: CASSHQDRENIQYF; cdr3_nt: TGTGCCAGCTCACACCAGGACAGGGAAAACATTCAGTACTTC
d_call: -; j_call: TRBJ1-6; clone_size: -; v_call: TRBV11-3; cdr3_aa: CASSPPRDSPLHF; cdr3_nt: TGTGCCAGCAGCCCCCCCCGGGATTCACCCCTCCACTTT
d_call: -; j_call: TRBJ2-7; clone_size: -; v_call: TRBV2; cdr3_aa: CASSGLSYEQYF; cdr3_nt: TGTGCCAGCAGTGGGCTCAGCTACGAGCAGTACTTC
d_call: -; j_call: TRBJ2-3; clone_size: -; v_call: TRBV5-1; cdr3_aa: CASSLDGRGPDTQYF; cdr3_nt: TGCGCCAGCAGCTTGGATGGCAGGGGTCCAGATACGCAGTATTTT
d_call: -; j_call: TRBJ2-4; clone_size: -; v_call: TRBV5-1; cdr3_aa: CASSLVGVQENIQYF; cdr3_nt: TGCGCCAGCAGCTTGGTAGGCGTCCAGGAAAACATTCAGTACTTC
d_call: -; j_call: TRBJ1-1; clone_size: -; v_call: TRBV2; cdr3_aa: CASIRTSLNTEAFF; cdr3_nt: TGTGCCAGCATACGGACGTCATTGAACACTGAAGCTTTCTTT